This T cell receptor (beta chain) was retrieved from a study of technical replicates of blood from a few donors. Produced via immunoSEQ multiplex PCR; TCRdb's table is partial and in-frame only. Here the sample spans 35,000 to 50,000 clones, about 96% being singletons. From germline, CDR1 is MNHEY and CDR2 SMNVEV (reference sequence). This CDR3 is 14 amino acids long. Germline trimming cut 4 bases from V and 5 bases from J; bases unmatched to any gene: 7. The TCR was taken from a human donor in good health. The V gene is TRBV27, the J gene TRBJ1-1, with 7 nucleotides matching TRBD1. Sequencing used T cells isolated from PBMCs. The CDR3 loop is CASSWAQGVTEAFF. The CDR3 bases are TGTGCCAGCAGTTGGGCCCAGGGGGTGACTGAAGCTTTCTTT.